This T cell receptor beta chain was obtained from a study of blood T cell repertoires in COVID-19 (dated by TCRdb to 2018 to 2020). For the wider study: Samples covering the acute and convalescent phases of COVID-19 were provided by collaborators in the United States, Italy and Spain. The material from the prospective study consisted of cDNA or gDNA derived from T cells, B-cell-depleted T cells, or PBMCs. The dataset comprised deeply sampled blood TCRbeta repertoires from subjects exposed to, actively infected with, or recovered from COVID-19. The repertoires were released in a freely available public database intended as a resource for research on the immune response to SARS-CoV-2. The samples were drawn from the first 160 participants of the ongoing ImmuneRACE study and from roughly 1,300 subjects provided by 6 global collaborators. A de-identified subject ID, COVID-19 status, age in years and sex were almost always included in the sample metadata. Where available, HLA class I and class II types were taken from metadata supplied by the sample provider and were not determined by assay-based typing. General findings and caveats noted by the study authors: Clinical and demographic metadata were provided uncurated, with the amount varying by source and participant.

Regarding this clone: Its antigen target is currently unknown. It has no much larger one-base neighbor in the sample; base qualities were not kept.

Collaborating institutions collected whole blood in K2EDTA tubes following their own protocols. For TCRbeta analysis, collaborators shipped samples in one of three forms: frozen whole blood, isolated PBMCs, or DNA extracted from either of those sample types. The immunoSEQ Assay, a bias-controlled multiplex PCR, was used to amplify TCRbeta CDR3 regions from genomic DNA. Per the authors' processing: Within the assay, amplification of reference gene primers was used to estimate how many nucleated cells each sample contained. Sequence reads were collapsed and filtered to measure the absolute abundance of every unique TCRbeta CDR3 rearrangement. For each sample, productive Simpson clonality was calculated as the square root of Simpson's diversity index across productive rearrangements. The source is immuneACCESS, and TCRdb retained only in-frame sequences with V and J called. Part of the clones is not carried over; for the studies checked, unresolved V genes explain less than half of this, and the remainder is unexplained. D and trimming come from the DNA, and the V and J calls and clone size come from that table. Here the sample has roughly 100,000 clones; around 84% occur a single time. Jointly, the top ten make up 12% of the sample.

The specimen sequenced was peripheral blood. The clonotype comes from a human donor in a cohort sampled during active COVID-19.

The DNA sequence reads TGTGCCAGTAGTGCGGGACCCGGGGAGCTGTTTTTT. Its protein is CASSAGPGELFF. The rearrangement combines TRBV19 with TRBJ2-2; D gene: possibly TRBD2, on 6 matching bases. CDR1 and CDR2 were assigned from the germline V gene (reference sequence) as LNHDA and SQIVND. The CDR3 holds 12 amino acids from the cysteine to the phenylalanine. Solely the CDR3 DNA is kept, with 36 bases framed from the first base. V is shortened by 5 bases, J by 6 bases, and the region joining them spans 7 bases.